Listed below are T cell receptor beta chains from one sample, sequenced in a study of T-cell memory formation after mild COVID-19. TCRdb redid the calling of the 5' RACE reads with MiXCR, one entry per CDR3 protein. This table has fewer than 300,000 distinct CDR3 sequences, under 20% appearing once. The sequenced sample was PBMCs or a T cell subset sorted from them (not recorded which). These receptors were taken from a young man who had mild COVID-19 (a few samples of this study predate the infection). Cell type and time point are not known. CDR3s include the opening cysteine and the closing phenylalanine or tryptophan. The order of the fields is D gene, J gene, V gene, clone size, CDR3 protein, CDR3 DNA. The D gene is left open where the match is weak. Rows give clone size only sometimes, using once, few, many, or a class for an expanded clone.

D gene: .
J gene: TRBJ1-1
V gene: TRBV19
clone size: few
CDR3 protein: CASTLNTEAFF
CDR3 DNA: TGTGCCAGTACCTTGAACACTGAAGCTTTCTTT

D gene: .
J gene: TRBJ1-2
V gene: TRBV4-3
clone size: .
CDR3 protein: CASSQGRSGIGYGYTF
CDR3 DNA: TGCGCCAGCAGCCAAGGGAGGTCGGGAATCGGCTATGGCTACACCTTC

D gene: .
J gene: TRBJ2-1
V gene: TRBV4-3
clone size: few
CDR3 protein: CASSQGDRYNEQFF
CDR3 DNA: TGCGCCAGCAGCCAAGGCGACCGTTACAATGAGCAGTTCTTC

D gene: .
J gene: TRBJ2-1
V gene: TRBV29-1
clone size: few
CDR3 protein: CSGQAGAKGEFF
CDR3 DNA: TGCAGCGGGCAGGCTGGGGCCAAGGGTGAGTTCTTC

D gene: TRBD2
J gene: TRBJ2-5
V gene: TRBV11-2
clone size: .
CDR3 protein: CASSPSSGGQETQYF
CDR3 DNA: TGTGCCAGCAGCCCCTCTAGCGGGGGCCAAGAGACCCAGTACTTC

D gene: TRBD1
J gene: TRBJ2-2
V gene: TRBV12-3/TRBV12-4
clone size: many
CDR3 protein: CASSSYDRVGGELFF
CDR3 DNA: TGTGCCAGCAGTTCCTATGACAGGGTCGGCGGGGAGCTGTTTTTT

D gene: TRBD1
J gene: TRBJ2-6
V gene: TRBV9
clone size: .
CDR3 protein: CASSAGQGPFSGANVLTF
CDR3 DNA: TGTGCCAGCAGCGCCGGACAGGGGCCCTTCTCTGGGGCCAACGTCCTGACTTTC

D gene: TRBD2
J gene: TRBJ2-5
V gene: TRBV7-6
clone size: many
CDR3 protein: CASSLRPAGEETQYF
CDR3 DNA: TGTGCCAGCAGCTTAAGGCCAGCGGGGGAAGAGACCCAGTACTTC

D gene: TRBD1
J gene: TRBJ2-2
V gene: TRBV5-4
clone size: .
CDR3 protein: CASSRNRGTGELFF
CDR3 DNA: TGTGCCAGCAGCAGAAACAGGGGGACCGGGGAGCTGTTTTTT

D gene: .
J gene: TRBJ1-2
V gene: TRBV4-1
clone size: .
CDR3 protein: CASSQERGGFPGTF
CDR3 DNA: TGCGCCAGCAGCCAAGAACGCGGGGGATTCCCTGGCACCTTC

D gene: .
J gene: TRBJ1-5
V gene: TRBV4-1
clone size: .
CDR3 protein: CASSPPSLNQPQHF
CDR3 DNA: TGCGCCAGCAGCCCCCCGAGCCTAAATCAGCCCCAGCATTTT

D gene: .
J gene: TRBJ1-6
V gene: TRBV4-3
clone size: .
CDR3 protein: CASSQEGWENSPLHF
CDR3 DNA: TGCGCCAGCAGCCAAGAGGGGTGGGAAAATTCACCCCTCCACTTT

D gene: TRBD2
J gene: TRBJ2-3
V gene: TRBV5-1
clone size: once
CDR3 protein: CASSGGLAAYTDTQYF
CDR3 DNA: TGCGCCAGCAGCGGGGGACTAGCGGCCTACACAGATACGCAGTATTTT

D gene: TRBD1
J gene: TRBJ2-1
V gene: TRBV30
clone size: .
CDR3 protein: CAWSWTGSRSRSEQFF
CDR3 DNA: TGTGCCTGGAGCTGGACAGGGTCAAGGTCTAGGAGTGAGCAGTTCTTC

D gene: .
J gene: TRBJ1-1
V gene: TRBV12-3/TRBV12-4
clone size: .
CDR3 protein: CASSFWGAGTEAFF
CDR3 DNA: TGTGCCAGCAGTTTTTGGGGGGCCGGCACTGAAGCTTTCTTT

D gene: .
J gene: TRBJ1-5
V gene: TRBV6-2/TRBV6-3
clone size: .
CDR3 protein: CASSYGGHPGPQHF
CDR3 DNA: TGTGCCAGCAGTTACGGGGGACACCCCGGGCCCCAGCATTTT

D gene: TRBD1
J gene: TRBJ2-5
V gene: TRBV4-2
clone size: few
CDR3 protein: CASSQADRTQETQYF
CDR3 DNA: TGTGCCAGCAGCCAAGCGGACAGGACCCAAGAGACCCAGTACTTC

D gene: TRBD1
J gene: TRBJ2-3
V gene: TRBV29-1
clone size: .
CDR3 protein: CSVEGLVFGQGNTDTQYF
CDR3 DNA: TGCAGCGTTGAAGGGCTGGTCTTCGGACAGGGCAACACAGATACGCAGTATTTT

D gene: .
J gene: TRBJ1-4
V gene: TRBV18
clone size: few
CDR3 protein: CASSPDVANEKLFF
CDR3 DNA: TGTGCCAGCTCACCCGATGTGGCTAATGAAAAACTGTTTTTT

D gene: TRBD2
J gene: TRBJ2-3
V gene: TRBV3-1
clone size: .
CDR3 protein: CASSLSPGTSGGVEDTQYF
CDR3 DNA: TGTGCCAGCAGCCTCTCTCCCGGGACTAGCGGGGGGGTCGAAGATACGCAGTATTTT

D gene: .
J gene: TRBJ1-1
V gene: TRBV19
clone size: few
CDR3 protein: CASRMGGWTEAFF
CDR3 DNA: TGTGCCAGTAGGATGGGGGGATGGACTGAAGCTTTCTTT

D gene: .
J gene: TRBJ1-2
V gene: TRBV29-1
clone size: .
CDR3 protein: CSVVRAYGSTF
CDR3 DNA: TGCAGCGTTGTTAGGGCCTATGGCTCCACCTTC

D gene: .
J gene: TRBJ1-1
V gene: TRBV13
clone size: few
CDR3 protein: CASSLDGPSFAEAFF
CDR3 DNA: TGTGCCAGCAGCTTAGACGGCCCGTCGTTTGCTGAAGCTTTCTTT

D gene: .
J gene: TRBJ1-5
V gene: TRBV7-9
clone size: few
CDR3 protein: CASSFSLNQPQHF
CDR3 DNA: TGTGCCAGCAGCTTTTCCCTCAATCAGCCCCAGCATTTT

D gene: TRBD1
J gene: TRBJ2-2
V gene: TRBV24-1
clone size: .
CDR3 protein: CATQTGHLNTGELFF
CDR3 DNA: TGTGCCACCCAGACAGGGCATTTGAACACCGGGGAGCTGTTTTTT

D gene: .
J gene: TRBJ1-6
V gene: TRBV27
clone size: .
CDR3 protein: CASSQGREPLHF
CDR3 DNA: TGTGCCAGCAGTCAAGGAAGGGAACCCCTCCACTTT

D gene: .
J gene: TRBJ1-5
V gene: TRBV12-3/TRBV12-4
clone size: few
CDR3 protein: CASSSGASNQPQHF
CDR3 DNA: TGTGCCAGCAGTTCAGGGGCCAGCAATCAGCCCCAGCATTTT

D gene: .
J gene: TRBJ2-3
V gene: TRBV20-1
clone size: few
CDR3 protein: CSAIIGGTDTQYF
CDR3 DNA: TGCAGTGCTATTATAGGGGGCACAGATACGCAGTATTTT